The rows below give T cell receptor beta chains drawn from one sample of a study of OX40 agonist ivuxolimab in advanced cancers. Repertoires were generated with immunoSEQ multiplex PCR, while TCRdb's copy carries only in-frame clones and drops some. This table holds around 70,000 clones, 80% to 85% found once. The specimen comprised CD4+ or CD8+ T cells sorted from blood, sampled in a trial of the OX40 agonist ivuxolimab. The origin of the receptors is an adult with an advanced solid tumor such as melanoma, head and neck, liver or kidney cancer. Each CDR3 is given with its conserved first and last residue. Each record gives: J gene, clone size, D gene, V gene, CDR3 DNA, CDR3 protein. The D gene is left open where the match is weak. Not every row has a clone size; where given, it reads once, few, many or a size class.

TRBJ2-2 | NA | TRBD1 | TRBV28 | TGTGCCAGCAGTCAACTAGGGGACAGGGGGCAATCCGTCGGGGAGCTGTTTTTT | CASSQLGDRGQSVGELFF
TRBJ2-7 | NA | TRBD1 | TRBV5-1 | TGCGCCAGCAGCTTGGCGGGACAGGGGGCTGGCGAGCAGTACTTC | CASSLAGQGAGEQYF
TRBJ1-2 | NA | NA | TRBV28 | TGTGCCAGCACCCCGAGTGGCTATGGCTACACCTTC | CASTPSGYGYTF
TRBJ2-2 | few | TRBD1 | TRBV5-1 | TGCGCCAGCAGGCTCGATAGGGACAGCAACACCGGGGAGCTGTTTTTT | CASRLDRDSNTGELFF
TRBJ1-1 | NA | NA | TRBV10-2 | TGCGCCAGCAGTGAGTATGGGATGAACACTGAAGCTTTCTTT | CASSEYGMNTEAFF
TRBJ2-1 | few | TRBD1 | TRBV7-2 | TGTGCCAGCAGCTCCGGGACAGGGTCGATGAGTGAGCAGTTCTTC | CASSSGTGSMSEQFF
TRBJ2-1 | NA | NA | TRBV11-3 | TGTGCCAGCAGCTTAGACAGGGACAATGAGCAGTTCTTC | CASSLDRDNEQFF
TRBJ2-5 | NA | TRBD1 | TRBV7-2 | TGTGCCAGCAGCCCACTGGACAGGGTTGAGACCCAGTACTTC | CASSPLDRVETQYF
TRBJ2-7 | NA | NA | TRBV7-2 | TGTGCCAGCAGCTTAGGCGGCAGGTTTAGCGAGCAGTACTTC | CASSLGGRFSEQYF
TRBJ2-3 | NA | TRBD1 | TRBV5-1 | TGCGCCAGCAGCTTGCGGCCGGGACAGGGCGATACGCAGTATTTT | CASSLRPGQGDTQYF
TRBJ2-5 | NA | TRBD2 | TRBV12-5 | TGTGCTAGTGGTTTGGTATTCGACGGGAGGATCCACCAAGAGACCCAGTACTTC | CASGLVFDGRIHQETQYF
TRBJ2-2 | NA | NA | TRBV30 | TGTGCCTGGAGTGCTAACAAGAACACCGGGGAGCTGTTTTTT | CAWSANKNTGELFF
TRBJ1-5 | NA | NA | TRBV29-1 | TGCAGCGTTGGCCTGAACAGGGAAGGTCAGCCCCAGCATTTT | CSVGLNREGQPQHF
TRBJ2-1 | NA | TRBD2 | TRBV19 | TGTGCCAGCGCAAGCCTAGCGGGGGGCCAATCAAGCTCCTACAATGAGCAGTTCTTC | CASASLAGGQSSSYNEQFF
TRBJ2-1 | few | TRBD1 | TRBV7-2 | TGTGCCAGCAGCATGCCGACAGGGGGCTTCATCTTC | CASSMPTGGFIF
TRBJ2-1 | once | NA | TRBV11-3 | TGTGCCAGCAGCCGAACGACCTACAATGAGCAGTTCTTC | CASSRTTYNEQFF
TRBJ2-3 | few | NA | TRBV5-4 | TGTGCCAGCAGCTTGGTATCAGGGGCAGATACGCAGTATTTT | CASSLVSGADTQYF
TRBJ2-3 | NA | NA | TRBV5-1 | TGCGCCAGCAGCTTGGACGGGACGGGGAGCACAGATACGCAGTATTTT | CASSLDGTGSTDTQYF
TRBJ2-5 | NA | NA | TRBV2 | TGTGCCAGCAGTGATGCCAGGGGAAGAGAGACCCAGTACTTC | CASSDARGRETQYF
TRBJ2-5 | NA | NA | TRBV30 | TGTGCCTGGAGTGTTGTAACTAGCAGGAGACAAGAGACCCAGTACTTC | CAWSVVTSRRQETQYF
TRBJ2-2 | NA | TRBD1 | TRBV19 | TGTGCCAGTAGTGTCGGACAGGGGGCTAGCGGGGAGCTGTTTTTT | CASSVGQGASGELFF
TRBJ2-3 | NA | NA | TRBV5-5 | TGTGCCGAGTGGGGAGTAGATACGCAGTATTTT | CAEWGVDTQYF
TRBJ2-2 | NA | NA | TRBV7-8 | TGTGCCAGCAGCCTTGTATCGGGGGAGGTGTCCGGGGAGCTGTTTTTT | CASSLVSGEVSGELFF
TRBJ1-5 | NA | NA | TRBV19 | TGTGCCAGTAGTATATCTTTTTCGGGGTATCAGCCCCAGCATTTT | CASSISFSGYQPQHF
TRBJ1-2 | once | NA | TRBV6-6 | TGTGCCAGCAGTTTTGCTCCCTCGAGGAACTATGGCTACACCTTC | CASSFAPSRNYGYTF
TRBJ2-7 | NA | NA | TRBV6-1 | TGTGCCACCAAAGACAGCTTTTCCTACGAGCAGTACTTC | CATKDSFSYEQYF
TRBJ1-5 | NA | NA | TRBV6-1 | TGTGCCAGCAGTGTTATAGCAGTTCAGCCCCAGCATTTT | CASSVIAVQPQHF
TRBJ2-5 | few | NA | TRBV5-1 | TGCGCCAGCAGCTTGGGTGGAGGAGGGGCAGAGACCCAGTACTTC | CASSLGGGGAETQYF
TRBJ1-1 | NA | NA | TRBV7-9 | TGTGCCAGCAGCTTTAATCCCGGGACGAAAGCTTTCTTT | CASSFNPGTKAFF
TRBJ1-2 | NA | NA | TRBV9 | TGTGCCAGCAGCGTAGCTCGGGACGGAGACGGGGGCTACACCTTC | CASSVARDGDGGYTF
TRBJ2-7 | NA | NA | TRBV18 | TGTGCCAGCTCACGCAGGGGAACGGACTACGAGCAGTACTTC | CASSRRGTDYEQYF
TRBJ2-2 | NA | NA | TRBV6-6 | TGTGCCAGCAGCCCACTTAGGGCGGGCACCGGGGAGCTGTTTTTT | CASSPLRAGTGELFF
TRBJ2-4 | NA | TRBD2 | TRBV4-1 | TGCGCCAGCAGCCAGGGGCCTCTAGCGGGATTTAACATTCAGTACTTC | CASSQGPLAGFNIQYF
TRBJ2-1 | NA | NA | TRBV14 | TGTGCCAGCAGCCCCTATGGTTTTAGGGTTTACAATGAGCAGTTCTTC | CASSPYGFRVYNEQFF
TRBJ2-7 | NA | NA | TRBV5-1 | TGCGCCAGCAGCTTGGCTTCCCAGCCCCCCCTAGAGCAGTACTTC | CASSLASQPPLEQYF
TRBJ1-5 | NA | NA | TRBV7-9 | TGTGCCAGCAGCCGAGGAGACAATCAGCCCCAGCATTTT | CASSRGDNQPQHF
TRBJ1-2 | few | NA | TRBV2 | TGTGCCAGCAGGGATGACAGGAGATATGGCTACACCTTC | CASRDDRRYGYTF
TRBJ1-1 | NA | NA | TRBV7-9 | TGTGCCAGCAGCAAGGGGCAGGGCGTGACCAAGAACACTGAAGCTTTCTTT | CASSKGQGVTKNTEAFF
TRBJ2-2 | NA | TRBD2 | TRBV7-9 | TGTGCCAGCAGCTTAAGGAAAGCGGGGGCCAGAACCGGGGAGCTGTTTTTT | CASSLRKAGARTGELFF
TRBJ2-1 | NA | NA | TRBV6-4 | TGTGCCAGCAGCGAATCAGGGGAGGAAGCCTACAATGAGCAGTTCTTC | CASSESGEEAYNEQFF
TRBJ1-2 | NA | NA | TRBV7-2 | TGTGCCAGCAGCTTAGCCCCGGCGGGGGCCCAAACCAGGGAGGGCTACACCTTC | CASSLAPAGAQTREGYTF
TRBJ2-1 | NA | TRBD2 | TRBV5-8 | TGTGCCAGCAGCCTTTTAGCGGGATGGGGGAATGAGCAGTTCTTC | CASSLLAGWGNEQFF
TRBJ2-3 | NA | NA | TRBV19 | TGTGCCAGTACTCCAGGTGGGGGAAAATGGGCAGATACGCAGTATTTT | CASTPGGGKWADTQYF
TRBJ2-7 | NA | NA | TRBV7-6 | TGTGCCAGCAGTCCATCAGCCCGGGGGGCAGGCTACGAGCAGTACTTC | CASSPSARGAGYEQYF
TRBJ2-7 | NA | TRBD1 | TRBV11-2 | TGTGCCAGCAGCTTTGGACAGGGAGGATCCTACGAGCAGTACTTC | CASSFGQGGSYEQYF